The 13 T cell receptor beta chains given below trace back to one sample, sequenced in a study of cytomegalovirus exposure and HLA in healthy donors. The PCR had 60 Vbeta and 13 Jbeta primers. The table came from immunoSEQ multiplex PCR; TCRdb's copy has only in-frame clones and leaves some out. The sample records 150,000 to 200,000 clones, 77% being singletons. The material sequenced was PBMCs. Every receptor here comes from a woman between 25 and 40 years old in good health and CMV-seropositive.

The genes are TRBV6-4 and TRBJ2-2; 8 positions match TRBD2. Germline values: CDR1 MRHNA, CDR2 SNTAGT. CDR3 length equals 19 residues. The ends lost 4 bases at V and 7 bases at J; junction bases unmatched: 20. The CDR3 sequence is CASSAPGVAGRPLDGELFF. The CDR3 nucleotides are TGTGCCAGCAGTGCCCCCGGGGTAGCGGGACGACCACTCGACGGGGAGCTGTTTTTT.

The chain carries TRBV13 and TRBJ2-7; 7 nucleotides align to TRBD1. J gave up 0 bases and V 3 bases, and 2 bases lay outside the gene matches. The CDR3 length is 14 residues. Germline assignment: CDR1 PRHDT and CDR2 FYEKMQ (reference sequence). CDR3 in amino acids: CASSFRQGSYEQYF. CDR3 in DNA: TGTGCCAGCAGCTTTCGACAGGGCTCCTACGAGCAGTACTTC.

This chain uses TRBV28 with TRBJ1-4; the D gene is possibly TRBD1 (6 bases). CDR3 length: 14 amino acids. Germline V CDR1 and CDR2: MDHEN, SYDVKM. V was clipped by 5 bases and J by 7 bases, with 14 bases between them. In DNA, the CDR3 is TGTGCCAGCAGTCCCTGGGAGGGGGGTGAAAAACTGTTTTTT. Translating it yields CASSPWEGGEKLFF.

The gene calls are TRBV4-2 and TRBJ1-2; D remains ambiguous. V lost 2 bases to trimming and J lost 4 bases, with 14 bases between them. This CDR3 contains 15 residues. The germline V gene encodes CDR1 LGHNA and CDR2 YNFKEQ. The CDR3 reads CASSQIGGLSYGYTF. The CDR3 nucleotides are TGTGCCAGCAGCCAAATCGGAGGACTTAGCTATGGCTACACCTTC.

The gene calls are TRBV6-1 and TRBJ1-4; D may be TRBD1 (5 bases). The CDR3 spans 14 residues. Trimming left V 2 bases short and J 6 bases short, with 10 bases between. Germline loops: CDR1 MNHNS, CDR2 SASEGT. The CDR3 sequence is CASSERGSDEKLFF. For the CDR3, the DNA is TGTGCCAGCAGTGAACGGGGGTCAGATGAAAAACTGTTTTTT.

The CDR3 spells CASSTGISYEQYF. In nucleotides, the CDR3 is TGTGCCAGCAGTACAGGGATCTCCTACGAGCAGTACTTC. The J gene is TRBJ2-7, the V gene TRBV27, with D possibly matching TRBD1 (6 bases). The CDR3 length is 13 residues. The V gene's germline CDR1 is MNHEY and CDR2 SMNVEV (reference sequence). V shed 5 bases and J shed 0 bases, with 8 bases lying between them.

The chain joins TRBV6-1 to TRBJ2-7; 8 nucleotides match TRBD1. With V trimmed by 7 bases and J by 0 bases, 8 bases remained unmatched. Germline V gene data show CDR1 as MNHNS and CDR2 as SASEGT. The CDR3 loop spans 15 amino acids. The CDR3 protein is CASISGQGSSYEQYF. The CDR3 DNA sequence: TGTGCCAGCATTTCAGGACAGGGATCCTCCTACGAGCAGTACTTC.

This clone was counted a few times. V is TRBV5-5 and J is TRBJ1-4, with 9 bases fitting TRBD1. Germline V CDR1 and CDR2: SGHKS, YYEKEE (reference sequence). The CDR3 length is 16 residues. With 3 bases clipped from V and 7 bases from J, the junction kept 10 bases outside the gene matches. The CDR3 DNA reads as TGTGCCAGCAGCTCAATACCGGGACAGGGTGTTGAAAAACTGTTTTTT. Translation gives CASSSIPGQGVEKLFF.

The CDR3 is CASGEIGLVDNEQFF. Here the CDR3 DNA reads TGTGCCAGCGGGGAAATCGGACTAGTCGACAATGAGCAGTTCTTC. The V and J genes are TRBV27 and TRBJ2-1, with 7 bases fitting TRBD2. From germline, CDR1 is MNHEY and CDR2 SMNVEV (reference sequence). The CDR3 has 15 amino acids. V dropped 8 bases and J dropped 5; count of bases not matched to a gene: 12.

A single count supports this clone. V gene TRBV2 combines with J gene TRBJ1-5; the D is unclear. The CDR3 is made up of 12 amino acids. V was clipped by 10 bases and J by 9 bases, with 16 bases between them. Germline V gives CDR1 SNHLY, CDR2 FYNNEI. This CDR3 reads CATDGGKWPQHF. For the CDR3, the DNA is TGTGCCACCGATGGAGGGAAATGGCCCCAGCATTTT. The whole variable domain, remainder taken from reference TRBV2 and TRBJ1-5, is EPEVTQTPSHQVTQMGQEVILRCVPISNHLYFYWYRQILGQKVEFLVSFYNNEISEKSEIFDDQFSVERPDGSNFTLKIRSTKLEDSAMYFCATDGGKWPQHFGDGTRLSIL.

V is TRBV5-4 and J is TRBJ2-7; 11 positions match TRBD1. CDR3 length: 14 amino acids. J gave up 6 bases and V 0 bases, and 2 bases lay outside the gene matches. The germline V gene has CDR1 SGHNT and CDR2 YYREEE (reference sequence). DNA of the CDR3: TGTGCCAGCAGCTTGGTGGGGACAGGGGGCGAGCAGTACTTC. Residues: CASSLVGTGGEQYF.

The chain has TRBV5-4 and TRBJ2-5; 7 bases map to TRBD2. CDR1 SGHNT and CDR2 YYREEE come from the germline V gene (reference sequence). The V segment lost 0 bases and the J segment 3 bases; nucleotides outside the gene matches: 8. This CDR3 has 16 residues. CDR3 loop: CASSLDPSGSKETQYF. CDR3 nucleotide sequence: TGTGCCAGCAGCTTGGATCCTAGCGGAAGTAAAGAGACCCAGTACTTC.

The V gene is TRBV9, the J gene TRBJ2-2; tentative D call: TRBD2 (5 bases). The CDR3 is 15 residues long. The germline V gene has CDR1 SGDLS and CDR2 YYNGEE. The V and J ends lost 4 bases and 4 bases respectively, with 14 bases between them. Here the CDR3 DNA reads TGTGCCAGCAGCACAGAGGGCTTCCTCACCGGGGAGCTGTTTTTT. This sequence encodes CASSTEGFLTGELFF.